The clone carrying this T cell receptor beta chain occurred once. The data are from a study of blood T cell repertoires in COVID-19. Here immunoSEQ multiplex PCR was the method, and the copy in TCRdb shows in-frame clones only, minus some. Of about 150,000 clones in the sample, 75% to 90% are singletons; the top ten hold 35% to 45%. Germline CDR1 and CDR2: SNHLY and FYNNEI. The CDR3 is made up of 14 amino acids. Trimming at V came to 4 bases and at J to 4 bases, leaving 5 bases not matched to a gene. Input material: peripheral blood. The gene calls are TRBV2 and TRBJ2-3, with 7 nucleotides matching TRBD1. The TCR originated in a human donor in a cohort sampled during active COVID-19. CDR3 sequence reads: CASSVGQGADTQYF. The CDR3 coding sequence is TGTGCCAGCAGTGTAGGGCAGGGGGCAGATACGCAGTATTTT.